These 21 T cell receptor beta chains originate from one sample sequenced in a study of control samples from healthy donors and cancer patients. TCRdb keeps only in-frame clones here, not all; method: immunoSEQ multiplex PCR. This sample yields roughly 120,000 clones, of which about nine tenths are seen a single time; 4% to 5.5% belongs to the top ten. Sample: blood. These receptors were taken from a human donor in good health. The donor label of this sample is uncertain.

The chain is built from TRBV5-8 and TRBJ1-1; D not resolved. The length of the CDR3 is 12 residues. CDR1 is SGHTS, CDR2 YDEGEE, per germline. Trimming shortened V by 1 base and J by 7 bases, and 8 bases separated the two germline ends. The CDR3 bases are TGTGCCAGCAGCTTGCTTTCGATTGAAGCTTTCTTT. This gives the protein CASSLLSIEAFF.

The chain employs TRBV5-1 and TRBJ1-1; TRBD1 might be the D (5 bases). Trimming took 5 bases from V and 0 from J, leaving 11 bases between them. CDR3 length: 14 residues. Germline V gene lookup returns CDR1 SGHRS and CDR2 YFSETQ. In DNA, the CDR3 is TGCGCCAGCAGGACAGTAGGTATGAACACTGAAGCTTTCTTT. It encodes CASRTVGMNTEAFF. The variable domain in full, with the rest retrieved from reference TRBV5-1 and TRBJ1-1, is KAGVTQTPRYLIKTRGQQVTLSCSPISGHRSVSWYQQTPGQGLQFLFEYFSETQRNKGNFPGRFSGRQFSNSRSEMNVSTLELGDSALYLCASRTVGMNTEAFFGQGTRLTVV.

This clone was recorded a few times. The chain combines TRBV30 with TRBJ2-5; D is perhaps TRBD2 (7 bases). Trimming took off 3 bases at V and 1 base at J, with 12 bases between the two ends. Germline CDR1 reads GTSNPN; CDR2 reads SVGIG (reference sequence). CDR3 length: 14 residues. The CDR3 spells CAWRIAGAQETQYF. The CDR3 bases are TGTGCCTGGAGAATCGCGGGGGCCCAAGAGACCCAGTACTTC.

CDR3 region: CASRIDQIGGYTF. The CDR3 nucleotides read TGTGCCAGCAGGATCGATCAGATCGGCGGCTACACCTTC. The chain recombines TRBV12-3 or TRBV12-4 with TRBJ1-2; D not resolved. The CDR3 extends over 13 amino acids. Deletions cut 6 bases from V and 8 bases from J, with 16 bases between.

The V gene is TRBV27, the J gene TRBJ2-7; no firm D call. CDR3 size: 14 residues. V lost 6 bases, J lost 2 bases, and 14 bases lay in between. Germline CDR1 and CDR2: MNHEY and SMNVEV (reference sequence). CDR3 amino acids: CASRPMAGPYEQYF. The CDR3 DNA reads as TGTGCCAGCAGACCAATGGCCGGGCCCTACGAGCAGTACTTC.

CDR3 residues: CASSDSRYNEQFF. The CDR3 nucleotides are TGTGCCAGCAGTGACAGCAGATACAATGAGCAGTTCTTC. V usage is TRBV2 and J usage is TRBJ2-1; D remains unclear. Germline lookup yields CDR1 SNHLY and CDR2 FYNNEI. The V gene lost 3 bases and the J gene lost 4 bases, with 7 bases spanning the gap. The CDR3 contains 13 residues.

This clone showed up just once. The CDR3 is CASSYGGGPGETQYF. CDR3 DNA sequence: TGTGCCAGCAGTTACGGGGGGGGGCCTGGGGAGACCCAGTACTTC. This chain uses TRBV6-2 or TRBV6-3 with TRBJ2-5; possibly TRBD2 for D (7 bases). This CDR3 comprises 15 residues. The ends were cut back, 2 bases at V and 5 bases at J, with 15 bases in the middle. Germline V lookup: CDR1 MNHEY, CDR2 SVGEGT.

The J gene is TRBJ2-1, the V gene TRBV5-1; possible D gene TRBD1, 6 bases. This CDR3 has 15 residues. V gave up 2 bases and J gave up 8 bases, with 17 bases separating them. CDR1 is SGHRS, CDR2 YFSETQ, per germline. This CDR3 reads CASSLTGLGGDEQFF. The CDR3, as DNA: TGCGCCAGCAGCTTAACAGGGCTCGGTGGCGATGAGCAGTTCTTC.

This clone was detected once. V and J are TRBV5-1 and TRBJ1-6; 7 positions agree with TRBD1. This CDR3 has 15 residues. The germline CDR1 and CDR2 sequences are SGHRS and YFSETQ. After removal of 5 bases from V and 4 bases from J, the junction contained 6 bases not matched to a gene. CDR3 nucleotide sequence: TGCGCCAGCAGTCGGGACAGCGGTTATAATTCACCCCTCCACTTT. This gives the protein CASSRDSGYNSPLHF.

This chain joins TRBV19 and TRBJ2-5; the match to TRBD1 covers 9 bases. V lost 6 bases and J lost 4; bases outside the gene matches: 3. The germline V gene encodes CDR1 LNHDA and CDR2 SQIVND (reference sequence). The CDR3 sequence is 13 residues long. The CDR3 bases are TGTGCCAGTAGCATGACAGGGGGAGAGACCCAGTACTTC. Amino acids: CASSMTGGETQYF.

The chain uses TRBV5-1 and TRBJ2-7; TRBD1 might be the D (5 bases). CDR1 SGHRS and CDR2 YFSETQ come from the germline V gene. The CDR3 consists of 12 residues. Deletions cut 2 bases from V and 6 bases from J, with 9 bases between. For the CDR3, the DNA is TGCGCCAGCAGCTTTCAGGGTGGCGAGCAGTACTTC. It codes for CASSFQGGEQYF.

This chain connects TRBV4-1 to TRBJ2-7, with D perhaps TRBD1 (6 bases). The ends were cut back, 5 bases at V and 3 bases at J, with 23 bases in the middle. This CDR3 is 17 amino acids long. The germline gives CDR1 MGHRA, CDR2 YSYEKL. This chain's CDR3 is CASSWSLGDRRNYEQYF. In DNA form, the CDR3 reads TGCGCCAGCAGCTGGTCCCTAGGCGACAGGCGAAACTACGAGCAGTACTTC.

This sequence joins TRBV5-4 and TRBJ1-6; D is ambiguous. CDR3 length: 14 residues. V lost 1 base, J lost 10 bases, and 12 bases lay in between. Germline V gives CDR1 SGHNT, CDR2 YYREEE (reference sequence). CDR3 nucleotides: TGTGCCAGCAGCTTGAACCAGGCCCAATCACCCCTCCACTTT. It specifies CASSLNQAQSPLHF. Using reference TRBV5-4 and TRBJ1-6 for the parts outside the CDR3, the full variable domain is ETGVTQSPTHLIKTRGQQVTLRCSSQSGHNTVSWYQQALGQGPQFIFQYYREEENGRGNFPPRFSGLQFPNYSSELNVNALELDDSALYLCASSLNQAQSPLHFGNGTRLTVT.

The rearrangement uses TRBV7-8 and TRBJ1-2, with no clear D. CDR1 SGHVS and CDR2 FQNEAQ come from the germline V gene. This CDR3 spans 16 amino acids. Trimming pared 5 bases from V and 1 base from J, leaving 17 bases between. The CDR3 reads CASSPKATLRNYGYTF. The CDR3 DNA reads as TGTGCCAGCAGCCCAAAAGCGACACTCCGTAACTATGGCTACACCTTC.

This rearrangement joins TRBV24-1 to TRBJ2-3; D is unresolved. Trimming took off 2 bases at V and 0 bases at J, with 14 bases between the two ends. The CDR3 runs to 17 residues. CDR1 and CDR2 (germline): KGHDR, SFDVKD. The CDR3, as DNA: TGTGCCACCAGTGATTCAGGCCTCGTGGGAAGCACAGATACGCAGTATTTT. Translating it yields CATSDSGLVGSTDTQYF.

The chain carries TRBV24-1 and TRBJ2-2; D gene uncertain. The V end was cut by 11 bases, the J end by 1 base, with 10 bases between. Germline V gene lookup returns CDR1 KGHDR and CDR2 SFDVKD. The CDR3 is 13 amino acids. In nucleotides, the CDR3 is TGTGCCAGCCTGGACGGGAACACCGGGGAGCTGTTTTTT. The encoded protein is CASLDGNTGELFF.

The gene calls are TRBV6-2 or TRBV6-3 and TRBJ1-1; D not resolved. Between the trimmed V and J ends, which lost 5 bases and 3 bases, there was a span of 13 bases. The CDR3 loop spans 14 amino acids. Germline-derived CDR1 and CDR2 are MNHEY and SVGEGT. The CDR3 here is CASSALGGHTEAFF. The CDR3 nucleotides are TGTGCCAGCAGTGCCCTCGGAGGGCACACTGAAGCTTTCTTT.

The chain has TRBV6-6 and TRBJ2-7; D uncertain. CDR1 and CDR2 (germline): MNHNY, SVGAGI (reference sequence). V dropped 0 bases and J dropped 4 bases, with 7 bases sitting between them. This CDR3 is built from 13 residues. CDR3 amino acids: CASSYSIGYEQYF. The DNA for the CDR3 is TGTGCCAGCAGTTACTCGATAGGTTACGAGCAGTACTTC.

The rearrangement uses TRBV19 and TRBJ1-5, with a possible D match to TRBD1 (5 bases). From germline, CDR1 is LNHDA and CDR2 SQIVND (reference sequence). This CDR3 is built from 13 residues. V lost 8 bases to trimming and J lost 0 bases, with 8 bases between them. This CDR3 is CASGGNSNQPQHF. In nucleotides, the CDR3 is TGTGCCAGTGGGGGGAATAGCAATCAGCCCCAGCATTTT.

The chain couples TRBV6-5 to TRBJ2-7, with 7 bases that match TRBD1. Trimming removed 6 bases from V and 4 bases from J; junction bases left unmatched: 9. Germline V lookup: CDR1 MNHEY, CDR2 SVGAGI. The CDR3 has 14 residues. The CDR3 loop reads CASRPQGWKYEQYF. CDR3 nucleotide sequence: TGTGCCAGCAGACCACAGGGGTGGAAATACGAGCAGTACTTC.

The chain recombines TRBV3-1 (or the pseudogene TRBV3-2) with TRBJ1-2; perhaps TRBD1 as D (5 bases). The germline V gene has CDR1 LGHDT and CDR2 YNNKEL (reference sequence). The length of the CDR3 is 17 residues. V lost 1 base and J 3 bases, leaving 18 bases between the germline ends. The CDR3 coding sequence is TGTGCCAGCAGCCAAGTGGGGCGCAGGGAAAAGGACTATGGCTACACCTTC. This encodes CASSQVGRREKDYGYTF.